One sample yielded the 24 T cell receptor beta chains listed below, sequenced in a study of blood T cells in healthy people across ages (dated by TCRdb to the mid-2010s). Library preparation used 5' RACE. A second roughly 6 to 12 cycle PCR used a sample-barcoded 5' primer and a J-beta primer mix. Starting from the raw public reads, TCRdb applied fastp trimming at Q25, assembled clones with MiXCR and retained in-frame beta chains. Rows matching on CDR3 protein sequence are summarized as one entry with the most common DNA and genes. The sample records approximately 2,000,000 distinct CDR3 sequences, about two fifths of which are singletons. The ten largest clones capture roughly 23% of the sample. Material: blood. These receptors were obtained from a human donor in good health.

This clonotype has just a few counts. This chain connects TRBV12-3 or TRBV12-4 to TRBJ2-5; TRBD2 aligns across 10 bases. The V and J ends lost 7 bases and 3 bases, in that order; junction bases with no gene match: 8. This CDR3 has 15 residues. CDR3 residues: CASTTYGLAEETQYF. CDR3 sequence (DNA): TGTGCCAGCACCACCTATGGACTAGCGGAAGAGACCCAGTACTTC.

The V call is TRBV5-1, the J call TRBJ1-3, with D hard to call. This CDR3 has 18 amino acids. Germline-derived CDR1 and CDR2 are SGHRS and YFSETQ. V gave up 3 bases and J gave up 0 bases, with 19 bases separating them. The CDR3, as DNA: TGCGCCAGCAGCTCCCGGGCCCTCGGTCCTCGCTCTGGAAACACCATATATTTT. Encoded protein: CASSSRALGPRSGNTIYF.

The chain employs TRBV6-2 or TRBV6-3 and TRBJ1-5; 10 bases are shared with TRBD1. J was trimmed by 1 base and V by 6 bases; bases with no gene match: 9. CDR3 length equals 17 residues. Germline V gives CDR1 MNHEY, CDR2 SVGEGT. The CDR3 here is CASSLRRGQGSNQPQHF. For the CDR3, the DNA is TGTGCCAGCAGCCTACGGCGGGGACAGGGGAGCAATCAGCCCCAGCATTTT.

This clonotype was found many times. The junction shows a germline mismatch at one end, possibly a read error. The CDR3, as DNA: TGCGCCAGCAGCTTGGTGGCCGGGGGTTATGGCTACACCTTC. This encodes CASSLVAGGYGYTF. The chain links TRBV28 to TRBJ1-2; perhaps TRBD1 as D (5 bases). The CDR3 contains 14 residues. Germline values: CDR1 MDHEN, CDR2 SYDVKM.

This clonotype came up a few times. The chain joins TRBV7-2 to TRBJ1-2; perhaps TRBD1 as D (6 bases). The CDR3 runs to 15 residues. Trimming shortened V by 5 bases and J by 8 bases, and 21 bases separated the two germline ends. Germline V gene data show CDR1 as SGHTA and CDR2 as FQGNSA. In DNA form, the CDR3 reads TGTGCCAGCAGCGTACAGGGTATGGGGGTAGACGGCTACACCTTC. Protein: CASSVQGMGVDGYTF.

DNA of the CDR3: TGTGCCAGCAGCCCAAAGCGCAACAGGGCCTCCTACGAGCAGTACTTC. Its translation is CASSPKRNRASYEQYF. J is TRBJ2-7 and V is TRBV7-8; TRBD1 might be the D (6 bases). The CDR3 loop spans 16 amino acids. Trimming took off 5 bases at V and 0 bases at J, with 17 bases between the two ends. In germline, CDR1 is SGHVS, CDR2 FQNEAQ.

This clonotype was found a few times. The gene calls are TRBV7-8 and TRBJ2-5; 9 bases fit TRBD2. CDR3 length: 16 amino acids. Germline CDR1 is SGHVS and CDR2 is FQNEAQ. Trimming cost V 2 bases and J 0 bases; bases outside gene matches: 4. Here the CDR3 reads CASSLWASGDQETQYF. DNA for the CDR3: TGTGCCAGCAGCTTATGGGCTAGCGGGGACCAAGAGACCCAGTACTTC. Together with reference TRBV7-8 and TRBJ2-5, the CDR3 gives the full variable domain: GAGVSQSPRYKVAKRGQDVALRCDPISGHVSLFWYQQALGQGPEFLTYFQNEAQLDKSGLPSDRFFAERPEGSVSTLKIQRTQQEDSAVYLCASSLWASGDQETQYFGPGTRLLVL.

V is TRBV7-9 and J is TRBJ1-2; 7 positions match TRBD1. The CDR3 totals 14 residues. V lost 7 bases and J lost 8; bases outside the gene matches: 13. Germline-derived CDR1 and CDR2 are SEHNR and FQNEAQ (reference sequence). Here the CDR3 reads CASTTRQGALGYTF. In nucleotides, the CDR3 is TGTGCCAGCACCACACGACAGGGAGCATTAGGCTACACCTTC.

The sample holds many counts of this clonotype. The J gene is TRBJ1-2, the V gene TRBV29-1; possible D gene TRBD1, 6 bases. Germline V gives CDR1 SQVTM, CDR2 ANQGSEA. CDR3 length: 16 amino acids. V was pared by 2 bases and J by 0 bases, with 16 bases between. The CDR3 bases are TGCAGCGTTGAACCTCGACAGGCCCGATCTAACTATGGCTACACCTTC. This codes for CSVEPRQARSNYGYTF. Combining the CDR3 with reference TRBV29-1 and TRBJ1-2 gives the whole variable domain SAVISQKPSRDICQRGTSLTIQCQVDSQVTMMFWYRQQPGQSLTLIATANQGSEATYESGFVIDKFPISRPNLTFSTLTVSNMSPEDSSIYLCSVEPRQARSNYGYTFGSGTRLTVV.

V is TRBV20-1 and J is TRBJ2-1, with D perhaps matching TRBD2 (6 bases). The CDR3 covers 15 residues. V lost 4 bases and J lost 0, with 13 bases in between. Germline lookup yields CDR1 DFQATT and CDR2 SNEGSKA (reference sequence). The chain's CDR3 is CSAIKRGSSYNEQFF. Written as DNA, the CDR3 is TGCAGTGCTATCAAACGGGGGAGCTCCTACAATGAGCAGTTCTTC.

This chain connects TRBV11-1 to TRBJ2-3; D is perhaps TRBD1 or TRBD2 (6 bases each). The CDR3 is made up of 18 amino acids. The germline gives CDR1 SGHAT, CDR2 FQDESV (reference sequence). Trimming shortened V by 1 base and J by 5 bases, and 22 bases separated the two germline ends. The DNA of the CDR3 is TGTGCCAGCAGCTTAGTTTTCTCTAACGGGGGCCCAGAAGATACGCAGTATTTT. Residues: CASSLVFSNGGPEDTQYF. Combining the CDR3 with reference TRBV11-1 and TRBJ2-3 gives the whole variable domain EAEVAQSPRYKITEKSQAVAFWCDPISGHATLYWYRQILGQGPELLVQFQDESVVDDSQLPKDRFSAERLKGVDSTLKIQPAELGDSAMYLCASSLVFSNGGPEDTQYFGPGTRLTVL.

The table lists this clonotype with a count of one. CDR3 amino acids: CASSVGSVDGYTF. The DNA of the CDR3 is TGTGCCAGCAGCGTAGGGTCGGTCGATGGCTACACCTTC. V usage is TRBV9 and J usage is TRBJ1-2; D not certain. There are 13 residues in the CDR3. Trimming took off 0 bases at V and 6 bases at J, with 9 bases between the two ends. Germline V lookup: CDR1 SGDLS, CDR2 YYNGEE.

Many counts were recorded for this clonotype. V gene TRBV7-3 combines with J gene TRBJ2-1; the D call may be TRBD1 or TRBD2 (6 bases each). Germline V gene sequence: CDR1 SGHTA, CDR2 FQGTGA. The CDR3 is made up of 15 amino acids. Trimming cost V 5 bases and J 4 bases, with 15 bases left between them. For the CDR3, the DNA is TGTGCCAGCAGCCTGTCGGGGGCCGCGTACAATGAGCAGTTCTTC. It yields the protein CASSLSGAAYNEQFF. The full variable domain, in which reference TRBV7-3 and TRBJ2-1 provide the parts outside the CDR3, is GAGVSQTPSNKVTEKGKYVELRCDPISGHTALYWYRQSLGQGPEFLIYFQGTGAADDSGLPNDRFFAVRPEGSVSTLKIQRTERGDSAVYLCASSLSGAAYNEQFFGPGTRLTVL.

This clonotype has a count of ten or more. The chain carries TRBV10-3 and TRBJ1-5, with D perhaps matching TRBD1 (5 bases). The CDR3 has 13 amino acids. Deletions cut 5 bases from V and 7 bases from J, with 12 bases between. Germline assignment: CDR1 ENHRY and CDR2 SYGVKD. This chain's CDR3 is CAISTEGRQPQHF. The CDR3 DNA reads TGTGCCATCAGTACTGAGGGGAGGCAGCCCCAGCATTTT.

Only a few counts were recorded for this clonotype. The V gene is TRBV24-1, the J gene TRBJ1-1; D perhaps matches TRBD1 (6 bases). The CDR3 has 13 residues. V was shortened by 4 bases and J by 3 bases, with 8 bases between the two germline ends. Germline V gene lookup returns CDR1 KGHDR and CDR2 SFDVKD. CDR3 amino acids: CATSEGGHTEAFF. The CDR3 DNA reads TGTGCCACCAGTGAGGGGGGGCACACTGAAGCTTTCTTT.

This clonotype came up a few times. A read error may produce the germline difference seen at one junction end. The chain joins TRBV7-7 to TRBJ2-5, with 14 bases fitting TRBD2. Germline CDR1 and CDR2: SSHAT and FNYEAQ (reference sequence). The CDR3 is made up of 16 amino acids. Here the CDR3 reads CASSLRLAGGRQTQYF. In nucleotides, the CDR3 is TGTGCTAGCAGCTTGAGACTAGCGGGGGGGCGGCAGACCCAGTACTTC.

This clonotype has at least ten counts. V usage is TRBV10-3 and J usage is TRBJ2-6, with D perhaps given as TRBD1 or TRBD2 (5 bases each). Germline CDR1 and CDR2: ENHRY and SYGVKD. Trimming removed 0 bases from V and 1 base from J, with 7 bases in between. The CDR3 runs 16 residues. The CDR3 sequence is CAISESGGSGANVLTF. For the CDR3, the DNA is TGTGCCATCAGTGAGTCTGGGGGTTCTGGGGCCAACGTCCTGACTTTC.

J is TRBJ2-5 and V is TRBV27, with TRBD1 matching over 7 bases. The end of the DNA is better explained by TRBJ2-7, so the J call may be wrong. The CDR3 consists of 15 residues. Germline loops: CDR1 MNHEY, CDR2 SMNVEV (reference sequence). CDR3 coding DNA: TGTGCCAGCAGTTCGTCGACAGGGCTAGCCTACGAGCAGTACTTC. Translated, it gives CASSSSTGLAYEQYF.

The chain links TRBV7-9 to TRBJ2-7; possibly TRBD1 for D (6 bases). The V gene's germline CDR1 is SEHNR and CDR2 FQNEAQ (reference sequence). V was clipped by 5 bases and J by 0 bases, with 14 bases between them. The CDR3 loop spans 15 amino acids. The CDR3 loop reads CASSLYDRNSYEQYF. CDR3 nucleotide sequence: TGTGCCAGCAGCCTATACGACAGGAACTCCTACGAGCAGTACTTC.

The chain uses TRBV6-6 and TRBJ2-1; tentatively, D is TRBD1 (6 bases). Germline V gene sequence: CDR1 MNHNY, CDR2 SVGAGI (reference sequence). Trimming pared 5 bases from V and 0 bases from J, leaving 14 bases between. There are 16 residues in the CDR3. CDR3 loop: CASSPPGQSSYNEQFF. In nucleotides, the CDR3 is TGTGCCAGCAGTCCCCCGGGACAAAGCTCCTACAATGAGCAGTTCTTC.

This clonotype was seen only a few times. This sequence joins TRBV9 and TRBJ1-5, with D perhaps matching TRBD1 (6 bases). The CDR3 extends over 14 amino acids. Trimming took 3 bases from V and 7 from J, leaving 14 bases between them. CDR1 is SGDLS, CDR2 YYNGEE, per germline. Here the CDR3 reads CASSGVNRDQPQHF. The CDR3, as DNA: TGTGCCAGCAGCGGAGTGAACAGGGACCAGCCCCAGCATTTT. The full variable domain, with the rest looked up from reference TRBV9 and TRBJ1-5, is DSGVTQTPKHLITATGQRVTLRCSPRSGDLSVYWYQQSLDQGLQFLIQYYNGEERAKGNILERFSAQQFPDLHSELNLSSLELGDSALYFCASSGVNRDQPQHFGDGTRLSIL.

The chain joins TRBV4-2 to TRBJ1-1; the D gene is possibly TRBD1 (6 bases). Deletions cut 1 base from V and 7 bases from J, with 16 bases between. The CDR3 spans 15 residues. Looked up from germline, CDR1 is LGHNA and CDR2 is YNFKEQ. In nucleotides, the CDR3 is TGTGCCAGCAGCCAAGCACTCCTGCAGACAGGTGAAGCTTTCTTT. As protein: CASSQALLQTGEAFF.

This clonotype has at least ten counts. The gene calls are TRBV13 and TRBJ1-2; possible D gene TRBD1, 6 bases. This CDR3 is built from 12 residues. Per germline, CDR1 PRHDT and CDR2 FYEKMQ (reference sequence). V lost 5 bases to trimming and J lost 5 bases, with 9 bases between them. The CDR3 loop is CASSRTVYGYTF. CDR3 in DNA: TGTGCCAGCAGCCGGACAGTTTATGGCTACACCTTC.

This chain joins TRBV11-2 and TRBJ1-2; a possible D gene is TRBD1 (6 bases). The germline V gene has CDR1 SGHAT and CDR2 FQNNGV. The germline V and J ends were trimmed by 3 bases and 7 bases, with 12 bases remaining between them. The CDR3 consists of 13 residues. CDR3 sequence: CASSFPGQFGYTF. The CDR3 bases are TGTGCCAGCAGCTTCCCCGGACAGTTTGGCTACACCTTC.